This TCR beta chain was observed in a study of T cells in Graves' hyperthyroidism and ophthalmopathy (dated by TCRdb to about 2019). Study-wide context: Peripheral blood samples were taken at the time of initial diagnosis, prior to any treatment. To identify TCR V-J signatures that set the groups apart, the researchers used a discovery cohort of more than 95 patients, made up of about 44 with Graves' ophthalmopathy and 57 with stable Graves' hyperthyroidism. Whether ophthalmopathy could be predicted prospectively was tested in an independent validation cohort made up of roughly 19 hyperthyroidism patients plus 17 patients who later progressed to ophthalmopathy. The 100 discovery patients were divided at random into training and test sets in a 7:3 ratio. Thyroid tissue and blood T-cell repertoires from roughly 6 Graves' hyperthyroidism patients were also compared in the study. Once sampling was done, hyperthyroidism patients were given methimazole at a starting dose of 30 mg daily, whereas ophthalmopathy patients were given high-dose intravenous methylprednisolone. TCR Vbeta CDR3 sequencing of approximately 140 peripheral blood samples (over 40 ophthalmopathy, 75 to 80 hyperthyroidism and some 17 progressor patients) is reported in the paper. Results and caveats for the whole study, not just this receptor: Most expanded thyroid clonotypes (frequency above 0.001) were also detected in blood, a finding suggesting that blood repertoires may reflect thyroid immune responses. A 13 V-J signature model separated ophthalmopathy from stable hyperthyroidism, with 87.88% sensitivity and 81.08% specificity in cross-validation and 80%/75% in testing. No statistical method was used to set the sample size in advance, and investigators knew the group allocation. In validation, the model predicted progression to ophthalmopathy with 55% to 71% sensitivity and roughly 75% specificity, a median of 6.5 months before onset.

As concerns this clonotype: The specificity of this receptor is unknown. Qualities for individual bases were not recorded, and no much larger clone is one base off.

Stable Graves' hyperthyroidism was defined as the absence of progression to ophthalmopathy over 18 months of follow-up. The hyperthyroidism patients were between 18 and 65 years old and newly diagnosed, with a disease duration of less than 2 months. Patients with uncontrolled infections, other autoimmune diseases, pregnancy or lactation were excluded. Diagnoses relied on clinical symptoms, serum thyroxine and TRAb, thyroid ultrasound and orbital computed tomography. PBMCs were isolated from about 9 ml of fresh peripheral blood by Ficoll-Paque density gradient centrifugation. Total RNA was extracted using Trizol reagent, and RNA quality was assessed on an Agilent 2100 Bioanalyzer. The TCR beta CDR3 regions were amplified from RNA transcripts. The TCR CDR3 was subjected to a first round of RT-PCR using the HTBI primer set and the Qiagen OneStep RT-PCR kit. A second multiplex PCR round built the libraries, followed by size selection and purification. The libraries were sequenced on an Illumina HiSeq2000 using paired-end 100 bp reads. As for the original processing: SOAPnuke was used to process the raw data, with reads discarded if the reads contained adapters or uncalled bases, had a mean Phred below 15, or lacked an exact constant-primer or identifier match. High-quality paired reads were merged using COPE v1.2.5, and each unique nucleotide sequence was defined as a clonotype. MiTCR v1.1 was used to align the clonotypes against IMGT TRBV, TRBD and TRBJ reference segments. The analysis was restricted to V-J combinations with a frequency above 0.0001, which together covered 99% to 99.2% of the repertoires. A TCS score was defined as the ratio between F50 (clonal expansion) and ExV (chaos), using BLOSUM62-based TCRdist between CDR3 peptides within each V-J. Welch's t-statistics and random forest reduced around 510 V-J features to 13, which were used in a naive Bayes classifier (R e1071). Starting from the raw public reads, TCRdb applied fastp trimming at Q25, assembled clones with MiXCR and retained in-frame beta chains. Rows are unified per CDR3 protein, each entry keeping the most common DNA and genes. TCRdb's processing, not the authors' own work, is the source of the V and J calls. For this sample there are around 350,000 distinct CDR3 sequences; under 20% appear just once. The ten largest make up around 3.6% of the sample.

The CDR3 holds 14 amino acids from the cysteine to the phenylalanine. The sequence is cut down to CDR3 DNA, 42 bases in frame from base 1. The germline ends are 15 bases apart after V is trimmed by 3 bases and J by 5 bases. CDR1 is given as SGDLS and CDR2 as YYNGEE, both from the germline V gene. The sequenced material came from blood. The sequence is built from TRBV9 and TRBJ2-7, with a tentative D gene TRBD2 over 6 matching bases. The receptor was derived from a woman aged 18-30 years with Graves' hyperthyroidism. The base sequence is TGTGCCAGCAGCGGTGACGGGAGTGTGGACGAGCAGTACTTC. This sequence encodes CASSGDGSVDEQYF.